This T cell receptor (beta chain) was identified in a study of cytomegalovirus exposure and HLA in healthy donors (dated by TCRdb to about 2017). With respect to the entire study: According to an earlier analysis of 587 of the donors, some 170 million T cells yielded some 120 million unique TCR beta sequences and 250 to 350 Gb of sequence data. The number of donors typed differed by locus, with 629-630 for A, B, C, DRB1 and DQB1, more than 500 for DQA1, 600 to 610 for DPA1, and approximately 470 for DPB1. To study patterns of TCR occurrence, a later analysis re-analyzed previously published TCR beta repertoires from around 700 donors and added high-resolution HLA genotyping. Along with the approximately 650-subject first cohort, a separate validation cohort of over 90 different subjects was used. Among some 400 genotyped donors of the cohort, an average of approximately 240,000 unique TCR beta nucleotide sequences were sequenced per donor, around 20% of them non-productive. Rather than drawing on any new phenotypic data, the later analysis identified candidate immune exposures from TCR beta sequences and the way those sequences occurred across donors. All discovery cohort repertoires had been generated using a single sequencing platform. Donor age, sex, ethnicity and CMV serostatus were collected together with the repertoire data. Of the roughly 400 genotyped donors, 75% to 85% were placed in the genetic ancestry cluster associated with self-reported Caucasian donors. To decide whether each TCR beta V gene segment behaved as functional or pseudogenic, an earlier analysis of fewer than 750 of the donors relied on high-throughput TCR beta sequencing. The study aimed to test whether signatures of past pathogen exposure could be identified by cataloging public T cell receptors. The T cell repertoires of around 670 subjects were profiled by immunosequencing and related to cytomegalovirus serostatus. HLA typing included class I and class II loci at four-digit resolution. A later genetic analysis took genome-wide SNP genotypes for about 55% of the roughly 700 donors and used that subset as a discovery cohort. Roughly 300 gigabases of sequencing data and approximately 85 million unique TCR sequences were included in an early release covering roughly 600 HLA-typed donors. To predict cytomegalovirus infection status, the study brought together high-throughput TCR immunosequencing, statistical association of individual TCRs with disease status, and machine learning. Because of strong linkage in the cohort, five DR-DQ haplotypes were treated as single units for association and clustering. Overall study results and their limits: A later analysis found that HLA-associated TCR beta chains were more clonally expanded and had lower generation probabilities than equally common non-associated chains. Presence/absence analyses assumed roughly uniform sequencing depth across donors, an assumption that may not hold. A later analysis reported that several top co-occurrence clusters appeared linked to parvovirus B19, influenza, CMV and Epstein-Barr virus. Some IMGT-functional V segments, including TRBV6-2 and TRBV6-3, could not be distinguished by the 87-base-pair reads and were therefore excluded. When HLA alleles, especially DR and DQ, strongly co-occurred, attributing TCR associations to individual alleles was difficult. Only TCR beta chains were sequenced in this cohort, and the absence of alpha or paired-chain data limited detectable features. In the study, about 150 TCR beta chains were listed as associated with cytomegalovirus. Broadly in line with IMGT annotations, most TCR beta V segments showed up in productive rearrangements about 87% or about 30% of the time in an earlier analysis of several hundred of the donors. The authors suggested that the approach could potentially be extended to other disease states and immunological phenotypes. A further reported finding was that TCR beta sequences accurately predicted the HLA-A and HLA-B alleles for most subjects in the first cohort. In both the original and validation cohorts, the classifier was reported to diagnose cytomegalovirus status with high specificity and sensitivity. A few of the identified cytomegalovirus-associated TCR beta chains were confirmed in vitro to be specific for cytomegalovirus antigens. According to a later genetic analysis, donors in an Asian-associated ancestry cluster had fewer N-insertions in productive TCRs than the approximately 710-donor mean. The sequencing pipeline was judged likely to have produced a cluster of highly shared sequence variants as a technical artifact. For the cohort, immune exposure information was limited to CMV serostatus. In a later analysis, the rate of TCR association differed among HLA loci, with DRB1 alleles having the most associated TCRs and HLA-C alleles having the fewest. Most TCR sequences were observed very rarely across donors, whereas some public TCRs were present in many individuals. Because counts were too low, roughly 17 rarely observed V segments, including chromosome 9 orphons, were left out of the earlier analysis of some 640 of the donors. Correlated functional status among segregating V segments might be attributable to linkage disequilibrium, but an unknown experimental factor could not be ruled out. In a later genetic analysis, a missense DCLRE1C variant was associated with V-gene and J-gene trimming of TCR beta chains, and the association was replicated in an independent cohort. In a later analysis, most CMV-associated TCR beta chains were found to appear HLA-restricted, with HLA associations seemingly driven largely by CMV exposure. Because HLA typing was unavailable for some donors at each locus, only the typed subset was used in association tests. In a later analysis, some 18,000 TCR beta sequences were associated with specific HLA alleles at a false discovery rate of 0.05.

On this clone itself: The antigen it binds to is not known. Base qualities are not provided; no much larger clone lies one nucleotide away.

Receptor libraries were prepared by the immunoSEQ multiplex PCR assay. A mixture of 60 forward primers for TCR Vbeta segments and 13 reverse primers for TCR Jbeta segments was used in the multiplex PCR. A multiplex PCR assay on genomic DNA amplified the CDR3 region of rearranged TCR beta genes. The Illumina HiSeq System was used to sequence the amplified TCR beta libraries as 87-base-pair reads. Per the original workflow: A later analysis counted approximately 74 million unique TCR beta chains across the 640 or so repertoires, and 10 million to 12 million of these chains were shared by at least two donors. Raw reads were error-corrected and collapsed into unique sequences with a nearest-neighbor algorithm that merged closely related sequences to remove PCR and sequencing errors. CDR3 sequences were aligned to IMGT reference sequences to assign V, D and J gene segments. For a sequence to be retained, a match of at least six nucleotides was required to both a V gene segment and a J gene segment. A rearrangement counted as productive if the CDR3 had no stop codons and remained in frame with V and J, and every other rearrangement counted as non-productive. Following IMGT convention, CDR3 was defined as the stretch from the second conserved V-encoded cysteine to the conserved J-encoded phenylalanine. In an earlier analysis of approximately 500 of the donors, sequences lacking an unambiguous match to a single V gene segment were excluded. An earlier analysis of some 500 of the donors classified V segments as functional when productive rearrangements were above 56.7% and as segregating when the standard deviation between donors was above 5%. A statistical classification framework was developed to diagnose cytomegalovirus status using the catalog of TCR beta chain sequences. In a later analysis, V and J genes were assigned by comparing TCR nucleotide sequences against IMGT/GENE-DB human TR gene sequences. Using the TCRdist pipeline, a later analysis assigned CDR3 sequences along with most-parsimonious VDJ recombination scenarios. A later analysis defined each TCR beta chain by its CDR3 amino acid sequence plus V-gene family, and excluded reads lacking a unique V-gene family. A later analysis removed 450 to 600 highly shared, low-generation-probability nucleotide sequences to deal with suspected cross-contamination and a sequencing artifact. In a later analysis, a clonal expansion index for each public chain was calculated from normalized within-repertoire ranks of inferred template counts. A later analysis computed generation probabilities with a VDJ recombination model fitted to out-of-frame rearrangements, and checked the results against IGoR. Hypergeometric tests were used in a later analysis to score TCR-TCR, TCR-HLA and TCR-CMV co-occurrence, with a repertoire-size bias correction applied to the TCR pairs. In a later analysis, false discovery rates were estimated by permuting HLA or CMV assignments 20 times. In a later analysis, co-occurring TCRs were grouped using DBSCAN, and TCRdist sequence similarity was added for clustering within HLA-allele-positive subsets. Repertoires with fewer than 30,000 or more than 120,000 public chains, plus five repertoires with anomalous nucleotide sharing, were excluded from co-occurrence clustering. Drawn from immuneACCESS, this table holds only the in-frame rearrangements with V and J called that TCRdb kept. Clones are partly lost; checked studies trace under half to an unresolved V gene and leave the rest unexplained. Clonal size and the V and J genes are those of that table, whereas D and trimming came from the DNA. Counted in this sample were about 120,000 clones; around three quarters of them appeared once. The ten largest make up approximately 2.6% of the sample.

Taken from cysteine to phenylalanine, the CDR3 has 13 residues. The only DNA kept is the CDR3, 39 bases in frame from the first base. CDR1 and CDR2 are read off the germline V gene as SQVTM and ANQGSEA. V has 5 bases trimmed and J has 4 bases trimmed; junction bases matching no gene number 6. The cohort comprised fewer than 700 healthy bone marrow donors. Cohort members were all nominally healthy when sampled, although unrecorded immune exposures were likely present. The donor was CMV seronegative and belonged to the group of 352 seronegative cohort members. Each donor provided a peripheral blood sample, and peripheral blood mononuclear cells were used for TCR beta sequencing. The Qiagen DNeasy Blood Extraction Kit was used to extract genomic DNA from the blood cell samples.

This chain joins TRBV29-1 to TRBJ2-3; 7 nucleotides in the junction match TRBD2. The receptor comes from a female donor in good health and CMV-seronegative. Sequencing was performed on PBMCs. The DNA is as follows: TGCAGCGTTCCCGGGGGGAGCTCAGATACGCAGTATTTT. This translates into CSVPGGSSDTQYF.